This record looks at one TCR beta chain sequence and its context. This clonotype turned up a few times. Its antigen remains unidentified. No much larger clone exists at a distance of one base, and base qualities are not known. The data are from a study of T cell repertoires in cytomegalovirus infection (dated by TCRdb to about 2019). Context from the whole study: The HLA type of each donor mattered for the analysis, because public TCR beta signatures pointed to carriage of CMV infection along with the matching HLA type.

Overall study results and their limits: In both this cohort and an independent roughly 350-donor cohort, the cumulative frequency of public TCR beta family members distinguished carriers of CMV infection plus the relevant HLA type. The ex vivo response was dominated by HLA-C-restricted CMV-specific TCR beta clonotypes, which also provided the single most frequent clonotype in two of eight donors.

This sample was sequenced with an Illumina HiSeq 1500. TCRdb reprocessing: public reads trimmed at Q25 with fastp, clones called with MiXCR, in-frame beta chains kept. Each record represents a unique CDR3 protein, reported with the most common genes and DNA among its rows. Across this sample there are some 170,000 distinct CDR3 sequences, with roughly 17% seen only once. The ten largest clonotypes hold under 30% of the sample. The clonotype was recovered from a human donor in good health (CMV status not recorded). Some clones in this sample may be carry-over from other donors' samples. The sequenced sample consisted of CD8+ T cells from PBMCs.

CDR3 protein: CASSPFTTGNEKLFF. The DNA is as follows: TGTGCCAGCAGTCCCTTTACGACAGGAAATGAAAAACTGTTTTTT. In this chain, TRBV27 is recombined with TRBJ1-4, with TRBD1 perhaps the D gene, on 6 matching bases. The germline V gene (reference sequence) gives CDR1 as MNHEY and CDR2 as SMNVEV. The CDR3 covers 15 residues, taking in both the cysteine and the phenylalanine. The CDR3 DNA has 45 bases and is translated from base 1. V drops 5 bases and J drops 5 bases, leaving 15 bases in between.